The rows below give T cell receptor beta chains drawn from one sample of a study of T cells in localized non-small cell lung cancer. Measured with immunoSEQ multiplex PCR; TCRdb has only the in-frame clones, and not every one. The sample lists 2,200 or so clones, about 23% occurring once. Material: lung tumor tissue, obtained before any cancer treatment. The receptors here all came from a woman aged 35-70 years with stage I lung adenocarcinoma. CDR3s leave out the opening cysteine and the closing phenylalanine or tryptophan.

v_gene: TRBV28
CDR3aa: ASSFPLASGGANEQF

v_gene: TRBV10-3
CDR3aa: AISADRPNYGYT

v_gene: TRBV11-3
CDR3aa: ASSVEPIQGHNNSPLH

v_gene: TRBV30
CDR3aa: AWGSGVYEQY

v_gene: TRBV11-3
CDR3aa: ASSLRPGQTYEQY

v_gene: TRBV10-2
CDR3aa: ASSAEGQLITNYGYT

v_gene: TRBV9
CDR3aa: ASITGPMNTEAF

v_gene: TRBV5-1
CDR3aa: ASSLTGADSPLH

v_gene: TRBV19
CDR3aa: ASSIDSLRVDTQY

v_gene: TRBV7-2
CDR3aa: ASLSRDNYGYT

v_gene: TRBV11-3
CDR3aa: ASSRTGGLQPQH

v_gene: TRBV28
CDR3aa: ASSPPGRVFEQY

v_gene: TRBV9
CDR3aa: ASRSGYQETQY

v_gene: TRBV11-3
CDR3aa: ASSRDLSNTGELF

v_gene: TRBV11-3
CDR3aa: ASSLEGRKEQPQH

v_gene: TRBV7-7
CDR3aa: ASSFGLDPDTQY

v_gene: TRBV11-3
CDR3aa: ASIPRDSAYEQY

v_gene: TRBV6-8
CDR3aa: ASNAPGGREQF

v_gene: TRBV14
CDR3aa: ASSRTNSGNSPLH

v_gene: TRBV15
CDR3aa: ATSRAGAKNIQY